This TCR beta chain was observed in a study of T cell responses to AZD1222 COVID-19 vaccine. The germline V and J ends were trimmed by 4 bases and 5 bases, with 13 bases remaining between them. Germline CDR1 and CDR2: SGHRS and YFSETQ. The CDR3 extends over 13 amino acids. Using immunoSEQ multiplex PCR, the repertoire was profiled, and TCRdb retains in-frame clones only, with some absent. The table has 95,000 to 150,000 clones, about 93% seen once; the top ten hold about 5%. The specimen comprised peripheral blood, sampled 28 days after the second AZD1222 dose. This sequence was found in an adult who received the AZD1222 COVID-19 vaccine. This chain uses TRBV5-1 with TRBJ2-7; D is ambiguous. Here the CDR3 reads CASSLERFDEQYF. In DNA form, the CDR3 reads TGCGCCAGCAGCCTGGAACGATTCGACGAGCAGTACTTC.